Sequencing of this T cell receptor (beta chain) was carried out in a study of shared clonotypes between healthy human individuals. Study background: Researchers assigned three CD4 naive, three CD4 memory, two CD8 naive and one CD8 memory plate to each donor.

TCRdb's copy holds only in-frame clones and misses some; the assay was immunoSEQ multiplex PCR. Found here are about 320,000 clones, around 90% of them singletons; the top ten hold around 15%. Study findings and constraints: When naive CD4 clonotypes were compared across a handful of donors, around 5% were shared. An anticipated effect of sequencing depth on clonotype sharing among donors was recognized. Rarefaction showed that sequencing of sorted subsets was incomplete (despite large depth).

Points on this clone: Its antigen is still unknown.

Germline-derived CDR1 and CDR2 are MGHRA and YSYEKL. Trimming removed 4 bases at V and 7 bases at J, with 11 bases between. The CDR3 runs to 13 residues. The receptor was isolated from a man between 18 and 35 years old in good health. Sequencing used memory CD8+ T cells sorted from blood. Documented subset: CD45RO+ cells pooled with CCR7-negative TemRA cells. J is TRBJ1-3 and V is TRBV4-1; tentatively, D is TRBD1 (5 bases). The CDR3 loop reads CASSLRAGNTIYF. The CDR3 DNA reads TGCGCCAGCAGCCTCAGAGCAGGGAACACCATATATTTT.